This TCR beta chain was found in a study of cytomegalovirus exposure and HLA in healthy donors. Notes on the study in general: Some public TCRs appeared in many individuals, while most sequences were rare. Under in vitro conditions, a few CMV-associated chains were confirmed as specific for CMV antigens. The authors enumerated around 150 TCR beta chains as linked to cytomegalovirus.

Profiled with immunoSEQ multiplex PCR; TCRdb holds only in-frame clones, not every one. Here the sample spans about 66,000 clones, 97% being singletons. With 2 bases removed from V and 1 base from J, the gap between germline ends came to 5 bases. Looked up from germline, CDR1 is KGHSH and CDR2 is LQKENI. The CDR3 spans 13 residues. With regard to this clone: What it recognizes is unknown.

The donors formed part of the approximately 120-subject validation cohort, distinct from the approximately 670-subject first cohort. V gene TRBV18 combines with J gene TRBJ1-1, with D unresolved. The source material was PBMCs. The clonotype originates from a woman younger than 30 in good health and CMV-seropositive. This CDR3 reads CASSPAGNTEAFF. CDR3 DNA: TGTGCCAGCTCACCAGCCGGGAACACTGAAGCTTTCTTT.